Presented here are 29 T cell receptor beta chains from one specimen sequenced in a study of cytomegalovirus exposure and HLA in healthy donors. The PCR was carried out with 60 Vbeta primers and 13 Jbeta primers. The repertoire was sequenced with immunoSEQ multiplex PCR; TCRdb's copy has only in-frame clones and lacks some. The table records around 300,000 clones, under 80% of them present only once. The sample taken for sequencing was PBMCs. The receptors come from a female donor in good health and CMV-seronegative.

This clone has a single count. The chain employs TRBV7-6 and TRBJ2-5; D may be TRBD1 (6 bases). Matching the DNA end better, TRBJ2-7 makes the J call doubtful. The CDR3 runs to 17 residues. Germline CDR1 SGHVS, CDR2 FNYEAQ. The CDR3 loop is CASSLPTGTPLFYEQYF. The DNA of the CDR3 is TGTGCCAGCAGCTTGCCAACCGGGACACCACTCTTCTACGAGCAGTACTTC.

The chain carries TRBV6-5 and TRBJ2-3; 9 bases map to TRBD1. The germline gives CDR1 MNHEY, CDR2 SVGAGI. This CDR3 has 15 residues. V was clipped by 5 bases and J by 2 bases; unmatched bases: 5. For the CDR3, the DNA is TGTGCCAGCAGTAACGGACAGGGGTTCACAGATACGCAGTATTTT. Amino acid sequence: CASSNGQGFTDTQYF.

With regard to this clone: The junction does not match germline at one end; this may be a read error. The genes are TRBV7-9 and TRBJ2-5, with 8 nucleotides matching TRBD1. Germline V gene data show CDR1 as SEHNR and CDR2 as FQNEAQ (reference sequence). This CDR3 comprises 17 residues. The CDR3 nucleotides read TGTGCCAGCAGCTTAGCTGCCCGACAGGGGCGACAAGAGACCCGGTACTTC. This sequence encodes CASSLAARQGRQETRYF. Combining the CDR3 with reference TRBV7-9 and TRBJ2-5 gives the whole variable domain DTGVSQNPRHKITKRGQNVTFRCDPISEHNRLYWYRQTLGQGPEFLTYFQNEAQLEKSRLLSDRFSAERPKGSFSTLEIQRTEQGDSAMYLCASSLAARQGRQETRYFGPGTRLLVL.

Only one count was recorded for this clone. The CDR3 loop reads CASSPTLTGRYTF. The CDR3 nucleotides read TGTGCCAGTAGTCCAACTTTGACAGGGCGCTACACCTTC. V is TRBV19 and J is TRBJ1-2; 7 nucleotides align to TRBD1. The CDR3 length is 13 residues. Germline V lookup: CDR1 LNHDA, CDR2 SQIVND (reference sequence). Trimming removed 5 bases from V and 9 bases from J; junction bases left unmatched: 9.

The CDR3 DNA sequence: TGCAGCGTGGGGGGACAGGGTTCTGGCTACACCTTC. This gives the protein CSVGGQGSGYTF. The chain is built from TRBV29-1 and TRBJ1-2; 9 bases fit TRBD1. Germline CDR1 SQVTM, CDR2 ANQGSEA. This CDR3 is built from 12 residues. The V gene end was trimmed by 6 bases and the J gene end by 7 bases; junction bases not matched to a gene: 6. The whole variable domain, filled in from reference TRBV29-1 and TRBJ1-2, reads SAVISQKPSRDICQRGTSLTIQCQVDSQVTMMFWYRQQPGQSLTLIATANQGSEATYESGFVIDKFPISRPNLTFSTLTVSNMSPEDSSIYLCSVGGQGSGYTFGSGTRLTVV.

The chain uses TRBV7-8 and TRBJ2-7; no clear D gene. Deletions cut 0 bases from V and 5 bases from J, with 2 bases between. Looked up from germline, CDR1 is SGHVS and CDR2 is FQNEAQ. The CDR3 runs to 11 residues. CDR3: CASSLADEQYF. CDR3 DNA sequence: TGTGCCAGCAGCTTAGCCGACGAGCAGTACTTC.

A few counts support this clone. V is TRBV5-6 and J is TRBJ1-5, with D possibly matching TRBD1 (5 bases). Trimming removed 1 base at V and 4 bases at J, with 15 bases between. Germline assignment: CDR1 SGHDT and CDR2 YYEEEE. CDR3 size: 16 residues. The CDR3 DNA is TGTGCCAGCAGCTTGAGTCCGGACAAAGTAAATCAGCCCCAGCATTTT. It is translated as CASSLSPDKVNQPQHF.

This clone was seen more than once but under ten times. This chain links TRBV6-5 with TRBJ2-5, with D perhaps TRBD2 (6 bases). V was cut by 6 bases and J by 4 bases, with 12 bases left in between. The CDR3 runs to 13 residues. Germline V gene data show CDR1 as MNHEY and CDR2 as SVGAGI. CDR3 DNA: TGTGCCAGCAGACGCGTGGGGGGAGAGACCCAGTACTTC. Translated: CASRRVGGETQYF.

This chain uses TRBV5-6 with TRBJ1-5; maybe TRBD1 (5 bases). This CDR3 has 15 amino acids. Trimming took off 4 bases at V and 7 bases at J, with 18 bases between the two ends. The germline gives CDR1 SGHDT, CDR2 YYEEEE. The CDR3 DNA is TGTGCCAGCAGCCTTTCGACAGTACTCAGCCAGCCCCAGCATTTT. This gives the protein CASSLSTVLSQPQHF.

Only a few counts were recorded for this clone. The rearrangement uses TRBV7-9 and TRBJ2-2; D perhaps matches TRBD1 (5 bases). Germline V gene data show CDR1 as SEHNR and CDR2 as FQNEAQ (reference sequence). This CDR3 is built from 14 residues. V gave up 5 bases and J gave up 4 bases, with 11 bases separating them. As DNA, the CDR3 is TGTGCCAGCAGCCCCCCTAGGGGCACCGGGGAGCTGTTTTTT. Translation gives CASSPPRGTGELFF.

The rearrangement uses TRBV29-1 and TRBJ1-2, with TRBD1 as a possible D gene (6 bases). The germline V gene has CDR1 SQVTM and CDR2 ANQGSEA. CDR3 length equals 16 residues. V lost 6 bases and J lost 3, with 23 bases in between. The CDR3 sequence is CSVGAWGSQADYGYTF. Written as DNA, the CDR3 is TGCAGCGTGGGGGCATGGGGGAGTCAGGCGGACTATGGCTACACCTTC.

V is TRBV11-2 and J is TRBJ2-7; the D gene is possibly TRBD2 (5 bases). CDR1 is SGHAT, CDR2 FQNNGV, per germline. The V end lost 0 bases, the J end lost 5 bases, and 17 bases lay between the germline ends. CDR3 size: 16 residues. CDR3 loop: CASSLERVRRGNEQYF. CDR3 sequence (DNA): TGTGCCAGCAGCTTAGAGCGGGTACGAAGAGGTAACGAGCAGTACTTC.

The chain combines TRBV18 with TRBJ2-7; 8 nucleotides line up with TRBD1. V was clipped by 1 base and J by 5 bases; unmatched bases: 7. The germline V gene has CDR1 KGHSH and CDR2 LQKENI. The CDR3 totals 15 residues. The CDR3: CASSPLQGATDEQYF. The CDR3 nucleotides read TGTGCCAGCTCACCACTGCAGGGGGCTACCGACGAGCAGTACTTC.

In nucleotides, the CDR3 is TGTGCCAGCAGCCCCCCGACAGGGGGCGTTTCAGATACGCAGTATTTT. Amino acids: CASSPPTGGVSDTQYF. This chain links TRBV5-8 with TRBJ2-3; 10 positions match TRBD1. The germline V gene has CDR1 SGHTS and CDR2 YDEGEE. V gave up 4 bases and J gave up 4 bases; unmatched junction bases: 9. The CDR3 covers 16 residues.

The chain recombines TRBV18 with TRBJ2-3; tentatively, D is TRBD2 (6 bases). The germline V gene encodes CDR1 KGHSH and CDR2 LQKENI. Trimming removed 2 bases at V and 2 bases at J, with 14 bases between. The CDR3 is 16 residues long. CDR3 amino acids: CASSPALAAATDTQYF. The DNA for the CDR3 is TGTGCCAGCTCACCAGCCTTAGCGGCTGCCACAGATACGCAGTATTTT. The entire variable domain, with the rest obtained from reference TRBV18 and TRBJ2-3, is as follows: NAGVMQNPRHLVRRRGQEARLRCSPMKGHSHVYWYRQLPEEGLKFMVYLQKENIIDESGMPKERFSAEFPKEGPSILRIQQVVRGDSAAYFCASSPALAAATDTQYFGPGTRLTVL.

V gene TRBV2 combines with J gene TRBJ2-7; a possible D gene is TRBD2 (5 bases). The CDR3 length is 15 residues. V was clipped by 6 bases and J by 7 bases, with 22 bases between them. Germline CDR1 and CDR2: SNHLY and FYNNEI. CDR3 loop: CASSGGVERAGEQYF. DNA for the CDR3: TGTGCCAGCAGCGGAGGAGTCGAGAGGGCCGGGGAGCAGTACTTC.

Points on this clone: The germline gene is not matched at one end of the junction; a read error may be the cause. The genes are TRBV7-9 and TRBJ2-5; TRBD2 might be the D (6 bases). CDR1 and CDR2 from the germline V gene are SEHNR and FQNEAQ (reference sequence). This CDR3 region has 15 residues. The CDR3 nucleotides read TGTTCCAGCAGCTTCGGGGGAGACGTCTACGGGACCCAGTACTTC. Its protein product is CSSSFGGDVYGTQYF.

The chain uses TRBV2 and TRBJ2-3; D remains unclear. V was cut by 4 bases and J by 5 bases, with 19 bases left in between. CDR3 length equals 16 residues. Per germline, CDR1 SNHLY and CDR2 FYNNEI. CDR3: CASSAEELVLLDTQYF. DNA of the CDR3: TGTGCCAGCAGTGCAGAGGAACTGGTGTTGTTAGATACGCAGTATTTT.

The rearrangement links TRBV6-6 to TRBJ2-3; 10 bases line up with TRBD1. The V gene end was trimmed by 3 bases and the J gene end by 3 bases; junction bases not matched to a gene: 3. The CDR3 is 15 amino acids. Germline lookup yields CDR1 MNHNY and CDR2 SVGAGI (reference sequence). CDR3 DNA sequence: TGTGCCAGCAGTTATCCGGACAGGGGGACAGATACGCAGTATTTT. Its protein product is CASSYPDRGTDTQYF.

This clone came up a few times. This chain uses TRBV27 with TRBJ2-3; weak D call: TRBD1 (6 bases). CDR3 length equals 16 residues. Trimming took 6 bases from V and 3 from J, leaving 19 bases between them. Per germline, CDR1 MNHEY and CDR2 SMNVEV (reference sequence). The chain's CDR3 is CASRTQRTDITDTQYF. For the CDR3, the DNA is TGTGCCAGCAGGACTCAACGGACAGACATAACAGATACGCAGTATTTT.

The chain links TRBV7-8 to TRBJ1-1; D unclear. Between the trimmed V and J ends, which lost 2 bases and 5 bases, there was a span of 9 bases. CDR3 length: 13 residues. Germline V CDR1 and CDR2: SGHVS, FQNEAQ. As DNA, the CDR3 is TGTGCCAGCAGCTTAACTAGAGAAACTGAAGCTTTCTTT. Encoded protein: CASSLTRETEAFF.

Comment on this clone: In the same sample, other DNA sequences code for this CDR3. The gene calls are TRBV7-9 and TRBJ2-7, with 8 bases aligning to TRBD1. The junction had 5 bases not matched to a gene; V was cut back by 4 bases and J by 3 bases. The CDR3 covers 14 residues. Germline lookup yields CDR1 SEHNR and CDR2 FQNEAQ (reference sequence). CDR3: CASSSLTGDYEQYF. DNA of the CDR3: TGTGCCAGCAGCTCCTTGACAGGGGACTACGAGCAGTACTTC. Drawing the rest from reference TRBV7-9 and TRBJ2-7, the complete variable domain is DTGVSQNPRHKITKRGQNVTFRCDPISEHNRLYWYRQTLGQGPEFLTYFQNEAQLEKSRLLSDRFSAERPKGSFSTLEIQRTEQGDSAMYLCASSSLTGDYEQYFGPGTRLTVT.

The CDR3 nucleotides read TGTGCCAGCAGCCTCCGACAGGGAGCTTACGAGCAGTACTTC. It codes for CASSLRQGAYEQYF. The chain has TRBV9 and TRBJ2-7; TRBD1 matches at 7 bases. The junction had 8 bases not matched to a gene; V was cut back by 4 bases and J by 4 bases. The CDR3 is 14 amino acids. Germline lookup yields CDR1 SGDLS and CDR2 YYNGEE.

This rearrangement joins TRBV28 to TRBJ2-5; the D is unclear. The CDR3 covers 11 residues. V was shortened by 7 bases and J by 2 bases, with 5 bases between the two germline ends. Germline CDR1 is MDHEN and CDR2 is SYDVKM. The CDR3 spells CASTTQETQYF. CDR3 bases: TGTGCCAGCACCACACAAGAGACCCAGTACTTC.

The CDR3 here is CSVEERGWTGDYGYTF. The CDR3 DNA follows: TGCAGCGTTGAAGAACGAGGGTGGACAGGGGATTATGGCTACACCTTC. This chain connects TRBV29-1 to TRBJ1-2; 9 bases align to TRBD1. The CDR3 extends over 16 amino acids. With V trimmed by 0 bases and J by 5 bases, 10 bases remained unmatched. From germline, CDR1 is SQVTM and CDR2 ANQGSEA.

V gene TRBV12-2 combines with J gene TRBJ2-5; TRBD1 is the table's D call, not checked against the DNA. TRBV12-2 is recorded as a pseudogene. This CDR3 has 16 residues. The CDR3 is CASRNTNHREAETQYF. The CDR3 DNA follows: TGTGCAAGTCGTAACACGAACCACAGGGAAGCGGAGACCCAGTACTTC.

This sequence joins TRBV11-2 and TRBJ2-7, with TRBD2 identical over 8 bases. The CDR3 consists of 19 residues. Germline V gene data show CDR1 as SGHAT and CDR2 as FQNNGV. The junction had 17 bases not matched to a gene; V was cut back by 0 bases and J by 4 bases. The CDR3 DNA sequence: TGTGCCAGCAGCTTAGACTATTCGGGCTTTACCGGGACTAGTTACGAGCAGTACTTC. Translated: CASSLDYSGFTGTSYEQYF.

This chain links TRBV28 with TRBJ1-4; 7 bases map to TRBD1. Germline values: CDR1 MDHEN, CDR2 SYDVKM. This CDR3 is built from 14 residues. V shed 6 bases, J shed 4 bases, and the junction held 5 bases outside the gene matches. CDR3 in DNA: TGTGCCAGCAGCCCGGGACAGCTTAATGAAAAACTGTTTTTT. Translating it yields CASSPGQLNEKLFF.

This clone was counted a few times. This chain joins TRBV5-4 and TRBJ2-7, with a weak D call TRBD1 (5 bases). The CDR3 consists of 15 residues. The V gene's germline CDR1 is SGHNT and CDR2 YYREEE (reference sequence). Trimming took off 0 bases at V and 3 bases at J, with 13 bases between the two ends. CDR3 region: CASSLAEKGHYEQYF. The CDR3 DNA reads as TGTGCCAGCAGCTTGGCCGAGAAAGGACACTACGAGCAGTACTTC.